This T cell receptor beta chain appears in the sequencing data of a study of cytomegalovirus exposure and HLA in healthy donors. Study in general: Later, an analysis reported that the roughly 120 validation repertoires had used the same platform as the approximately 600 first-cohort repertoires. General study findings and limits: It was 150 or so TCR beta chains that were listed as cytomegalovirus-associated. The study found most TCR sequences rare, yet found some public TCRs in many donors. The tendency of first-cohort TCR clusters to co-occur in the 100 to 150 validation repertoires emerged from a later analysis.

Concerning this clone: Its target is unknown.

Profiling relied on immunoSEQ multiplex PCR, and the TCRdb table lists in-frame clones only, not all of them. This table has around 60,000 clones, about 91% appearing once. V shed 2 bases and J shed 4 bases, with 17 bases lying between them. This CDR3 is 16 amino acids long. Germline loops: CDR1 MGHRA, CDR2 YSYEKL. Sequencing was done on a sample of PBMCs. This TCR was sampled from a woman younger than 35 in good health and CMV-seronegative. This rearrangement joins TRBV4-1 to TRBJ1-1; D ambiguous. This CDR3 reads CASSQTPPQEFTEAFF. The CDR3 DNA is TGCGCCAGCAGCCAAACGCCTCCGCAGGAATTCACTGAAGCTTTCTTT.